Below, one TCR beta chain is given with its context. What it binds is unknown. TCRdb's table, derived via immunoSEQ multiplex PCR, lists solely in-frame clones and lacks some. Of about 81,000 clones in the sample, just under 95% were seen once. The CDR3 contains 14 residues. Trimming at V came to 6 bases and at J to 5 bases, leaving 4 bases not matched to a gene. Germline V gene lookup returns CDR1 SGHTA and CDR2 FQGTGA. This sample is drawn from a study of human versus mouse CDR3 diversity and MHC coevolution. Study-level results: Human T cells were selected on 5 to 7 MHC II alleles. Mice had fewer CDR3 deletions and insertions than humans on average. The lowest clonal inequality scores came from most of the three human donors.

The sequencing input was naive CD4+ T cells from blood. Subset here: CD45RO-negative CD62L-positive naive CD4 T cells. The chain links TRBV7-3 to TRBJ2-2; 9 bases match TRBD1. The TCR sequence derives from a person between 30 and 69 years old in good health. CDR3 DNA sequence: TGTGCCAGCAGGCCGGGACAGGGAACCGGGGAGCTGTTTTTT. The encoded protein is CASRPGQGTGELFF.